The 22 T cell receptor beta chains reported below all come from one sample, sequenced in a study of T cell responses to AZD1222 COVID-19 vaccine. Sequencing was performed with immunoSEQ multiplex PCR; in TCRdb, only in-frame clones are kept and a portion is missing. Among around 130,000 clones listed, about nine tenths were seen once. The source material was peripheral blood, sampled on day 0 of AZD1222 vaccination. The receptors shown here come from an adult in good health.

This chain connects TRBV5-1 to TRBJ1-6; D might be TRBD1 (5 bases). The length of the CDR3 is 15 residues. V was cut by 2 bases and J by 9 bases, with 15 bases left in between. The germline V gene encodes CDR1 SGHRS and CDR2 YFSETQ. The CDR3 bases are TGCGCCAGCAGCTTAGACAGAGGTCTTGGTTCACCCCTCCACTTT. This translates into CASSLDRGLGSPLHF.

The J gene is TRBJ1-3, the V gene TRBV30; no definite D call. V was trimmed by 4 bases and J by 0 bases, leaving 13 bases between them. The length of the CDR3 is 15 residues. Germline V CDR1 and CDR2: GTSNPN, SVGIG (reference sequence). The CDR3 loop reads CAWTWRRSSGNTIYF. In nucleotides, the CDR3 is TGTGCCTGGACCTGGCGACGGAGCTCTGGAAACACCATATATTTT.

The rearrangement links TRBV27 to TRBJ1-2; perhaps TRBD1 as D (6 bases). The CDR3 is made up of 14 amino acids. Germline CDR1 is MNHEY and CDR2 is SMNVEV (reference sequence). Trimming removed 5 bases at V and 7 bases at J, with 17 bases between. CDR3 loop: CASSKGGLIGGYTF. The CDR3 region has the DNA TGTGCCAGCAGTAAGGGGGGATTGATAGGTGGCTACACCTTC.

The chain employs TRBV7-6 and TRBJ2-2, with TRBD1 matching 7 bases. With V trimmed by 1 base and J by 6 bases, 5 bases remained unmatched. The germline V gene encodes CDR1 SGHVS and CDR2 FNYEAQ. The CDR3 runs to 15 residues. The CDR3 here is CASSLEGGAAGELFF. The CDR3, as DNA: TGTGCCAGCAGCTTAGAAGGGGGCGCAGCCGGGGAGCTGTTTTTT.

The chain employs TRBV5-4 and TRBJ2-7; a possible D gene is TRBD2 (5 bases). Germline CDR1 reads SGHNT; CDR2 reads YYREEE (reference sequence). The CDR3 has 14 amino acids. Trimming took 1 base from V and 5 from J, leaving 13 bases between them. The CDR3 DNA reads as TGTGCCAGCAGCTTGCGGAGGTCAACCCACGAGCAGTACTTC. This codes for CASSLRRSTHEQYF.

The V and J genes are TRBV18 and TRBJ2-2, with a tentative D call TRBD2 (6 bases). The CDR3 sequence is 14 residues long. Germline values: CDR1 KGHSH, CDR2 LQKENI. V was pared by 5 bases and J by 7 bases, with 14 bases between. The CDR3 loop reads CASSTRDLYGELFF. For the CDR3, the DNA is TGTGCCAGCTCAACCCGGGACTTGTACGGGGAGCTGTTTTTT. Looking up the rest from reference TRBV18 and TRBJ2-2 gives the full variable domain: NAGVMQNPRHLVRRRGQEARLRCSPMKGHSHVYWYRQLPEEGLKFMVYLQKENIIDESGMPKERFSAEFPKEGPSILRIQQVVRGDSAAYFCASSTRDLYGELFFGEGSRLTVL.

This clone has only a few counts. The J gene is TRBJ1-1, the V gene TRBV12-5; 12 bases are shared with TRBD1. CDR1 is LGHNT and CDR2 is FRNRAP in the germline V gene. With 4 bases clipped from V and 10 bases from J, the junction kept 7 bases outside the gene matches. This CDR3 comprises 14 residues. CDR3 loop: CASGSGTGGAGAFF. DNA for the CDR3: TGTGCTAGTGGTTCCGGGACAGGGGGCGCGGGAGCTTTCTTT.

The V gene is TRBV3-1 (or the pseudogene TRBV3-2), the J gene TRBJ1-6, with a possible D match to TRBD1 (6 bases). The germline V and J ends were trimmed by 1 base and 10 bases, with 14 bases remaining between them. Germline V gene data show CDR1 as LGHDT and CDR2 as YNNKEL (reference sequence). This CDR3 spans 15 amino acids. In DNA, the CDR3 is TGTGCCAGCAGCCAAGGAACAGGGCTCAACTCACCCCTCCACTTT. Its translation is CASSQGTGLNSPLHF.

The chain carries TRBV28 and TRBJ1-1, with TRBD1 as a possible D gene (6 bases). Trimming took 3 bases from V and 5 from J, leaving 10 bases between them. CDR1 and CDR2 from the germline V gene are MDHEN and SYDVKM. This CDR3 has 13 amino acids. The CDR3 is CASSLGGRTEAFF. The CDR3 coding sequence is TGTGCCAGCAGTTTGGGGGGCAGGACTGAAGCTTTCTTT.

This chain joins TRBV19 and TRBJ2-7; the match to TRBD1 covers 9 bases. Germline assignment: CDR1 LNHDA and CDR2 SQIVND (reference sequence). The V and J ends lost 2 bases and 5 bases, in that order; junction bases with no gene match: 10. The CDR3 is 16 residues long. CDR3 protein: CASSIIPGQGFHEQYF. The CDR3, as DNA: TGTGCCAGTAGTATAATTCCGGGACAGGGATTCCACGAGCAGTACTTC.

The gene calls are TRBV3-1 (or the pseudogene TRBV3-2) and TRBJ1-4, with no clear D. From germline, CDR1 is LGHDT and CDR2 YNNKEL (reference sequence). The CDR3 runs 13 residues. Trimming left V 3 bases short and J 7 bases short, with 9 bases between. CDR3 nucleotide sequence: TGTGCCAGCAGCCATTATCTGCGTGAAAAACTGTTTTTT. This gives the protein CASSHYLREKLFF.

The CDR3 spells CASSSAGFYGYTF. The CDR3 nucleotides are TGTGCCAGCAGTTCGGCGGGATTCTATGGCTACACCTTC. The chain uses TRBV6-2 or TRBV6-3 and TRBJ1-2; no definite D call. The CDR3 totals 13 residues. From germline, CDR1 is MNHEY and CDR2 SVGEGT. The ends were cut back, 4 bases at V and 4 bases at J, with 10 bases in the middle.

This chain links TRBV28 with TRBJ1-5; 9 bases agree with TRBD1. The V gene's germline CDR1 is MDHEN and CDR2 SYDVKM. After removal of 6 bases from V and 1 base from J, the junction contained 7 bases not matched to a gene. The CDR3 length is 16 residues. The CDR3 DNA reads as TGTGCCAGCAGCCGGACCGGACAGGGGAGCAATCAGCCCCAGCATTTT. Translation: CASSRTGQGSNQPQHF.

In regard to this clone: The same CDR3 can be traced to other DNA sequences in this sample. The CDR3 DNA is TGTGCCAGCAGTTACTCGAGCTCCTACGAGCAGTACTTC. Translation: CASSYSSSYEQYF. The chain links TRBV6-5 to TRBJ2-7; D not certain. The germline V and J ends were trimmed by 0 bases and 0 bases, with 3 bases remaining between them. CDR3 size: 13 residues. Looked up from germline, CDR1 is MNHEY and CDR2 is SVGAGI.

The chain carries TRBV5-8 and TRBJ1-3; D is unclear. Trimming removed 0 bases at V and 0 bases at J, with 10 bases between. Germline lookup yields CDR1 SGHTS and CDR2 YDEGEE. This CDR3 has 16 residues. The CDR3 is CASSLAKQSSGNTIYF. The CDR3 DNA reads TGTGCCAGCAGCTTGGCCAAACAGTCCTCTGGAAACACCATATATTTT.

CDR3 bases: TGCGCCAGCAGCTTGGTGGAGCAGGGGGATGCTTTCTTT. Translated: CASSLVEQGDAFF. This sequence joins TRBV5-1 and TRBJ1-1; 7 bases align to TRBD1. CDR1 and CDR2 (germline): SGHRS, YFSETQ. V dropped 0 bases and J dropped 11; count of bases not matched to a gene: 7. CDR3 size: 13 residues.

The chain carries TRBV28 and TRBJ2-7, with TRBD1 matching over 8 bases. This CDR3 has 13 amino acids. The germline V gene encodes CDR1 MDHEN and CDR2 SYDVKM. V gave up 7 bases and J gave up 5 bases; unmatched junction bases: 7. This chain's CDR3 is CASKRTGSDEQYF. CDR3 in DNA: TGTGCCAGCAAGCGGACAGGGAGCGACGAGCAGTACTTC.

The CDR3 region has the DNA TGTGCCAGCAGTGAGGGACTAGCGTCTGAAGATACGCAGTATTTT. Its translation: CASSEGLASEDTQYF. This chain uses TRBV6-1 with TRBJ2-3, with 10 bases identical to TRBD2. Germline values: CDR1 MNHNS, CDR2 SASEGT. There are 15 residues in the CDR3. The V gene end was trimmed by 3 bases and the J gene end by 5 bases; junction bases not matched to a gene: 5.

The CDR3, as DNA: TGTGCCAGCAGCTCTTTCAGGGGCTACACTGAAGCTTTCTTT. Encoded protein: CASSSFRGYTEAFF. The chain has TRBV7-9 and TRBJ1-1; tentatively, D is TRBD1 (6 bases). There are 14 residues in the CDR3. Trimming shortened V by 4 bases and J by 3 bases, and 12 bases separated the two germline ends. Germline-derived CDR1 and CDR2 are SEHNR and FQNEAQ (reference sequence).

This chain joins TRBV10-1 and TRBJ1-1, with a weak D call TRBD1 (6 bases). V lost 8 bases and J lost 5, with 24 bases in between. The CDR3 is 16 amino acids. CDR1 WNHNN and CDR2 SYGVQD come from the germline V gene (reference sequence). CDR3 region: CASPNIKQGRSTEAFF. In DNA form, the CDR3 reads TGCGCCAGCCCTAATATAAAACAGGGCCGGAGTACTGAAGCTTTCTTT.

The genes are TRBV2 and TRBJ2-7, with 8 nucleotides matching TRBD2. The V and J ends lost 6 bases and 3 bases, in that order; junction bases with no gene match: 13. Germline V gives CDR1 SNHLY, CDR2 FYNNEI. The CDR3 is 16 amino acids. The CDR3 spells CASRALSGGSLYEQYF. In DNA form, the CDR3 reads TGTGCCAGCAGAGCTCTGAGCGGGGGCTCCCTCTACGAGCAGTACTTC.

In this sample, this clone turned up a few times. V usage is TRBV29-1 and J usage is TRBJ1-5; 7 nucleotides align to TRBD1. CDR1 and CDR2 from the germline V gene are SQVTM and ANQGSEA. The CDR3 length is 12 residues. V was clipped by 7 bases and J by 3 bases; unmatched bases: 3. CDR3 DNA: TGCAGCGCCGGGACAGACAATCAGCCCCAGCATTTT. Its translation is CSAGTDNQPQHF.